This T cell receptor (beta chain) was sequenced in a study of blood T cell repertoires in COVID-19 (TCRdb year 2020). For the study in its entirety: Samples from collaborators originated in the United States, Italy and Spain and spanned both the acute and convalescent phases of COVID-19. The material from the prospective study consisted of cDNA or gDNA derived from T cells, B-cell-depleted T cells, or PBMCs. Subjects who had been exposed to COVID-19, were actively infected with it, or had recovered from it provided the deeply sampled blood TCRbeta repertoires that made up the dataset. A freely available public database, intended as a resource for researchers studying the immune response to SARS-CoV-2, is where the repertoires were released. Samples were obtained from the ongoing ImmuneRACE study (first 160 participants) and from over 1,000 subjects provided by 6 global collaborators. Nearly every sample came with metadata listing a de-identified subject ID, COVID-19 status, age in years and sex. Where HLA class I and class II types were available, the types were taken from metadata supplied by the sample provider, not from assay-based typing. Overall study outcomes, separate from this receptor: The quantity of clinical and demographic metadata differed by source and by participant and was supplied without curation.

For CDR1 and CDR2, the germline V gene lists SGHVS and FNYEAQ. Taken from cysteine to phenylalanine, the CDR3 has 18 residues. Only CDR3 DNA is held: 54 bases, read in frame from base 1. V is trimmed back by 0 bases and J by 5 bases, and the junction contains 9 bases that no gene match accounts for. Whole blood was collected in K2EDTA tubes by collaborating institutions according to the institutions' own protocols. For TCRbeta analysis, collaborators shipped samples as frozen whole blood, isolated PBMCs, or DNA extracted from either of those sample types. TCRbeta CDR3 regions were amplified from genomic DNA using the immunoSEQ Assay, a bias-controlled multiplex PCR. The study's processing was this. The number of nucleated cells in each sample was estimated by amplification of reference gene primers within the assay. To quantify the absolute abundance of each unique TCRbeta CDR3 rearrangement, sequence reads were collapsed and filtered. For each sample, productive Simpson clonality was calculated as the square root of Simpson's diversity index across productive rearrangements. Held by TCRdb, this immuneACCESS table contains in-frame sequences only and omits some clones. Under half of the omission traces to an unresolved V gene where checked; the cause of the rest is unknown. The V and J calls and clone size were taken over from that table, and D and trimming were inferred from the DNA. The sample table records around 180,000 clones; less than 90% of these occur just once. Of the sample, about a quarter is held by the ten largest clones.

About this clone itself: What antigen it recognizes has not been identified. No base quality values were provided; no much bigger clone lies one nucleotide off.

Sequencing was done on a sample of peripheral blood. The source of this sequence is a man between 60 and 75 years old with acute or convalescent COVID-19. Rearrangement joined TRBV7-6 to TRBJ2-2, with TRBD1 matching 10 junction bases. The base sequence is TGTGCCAGCAGCTTAGCCGGACCGACAGGGGGCTTTACCGGGGAGCTGTTTTTT. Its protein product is CASSLAGPTGGFTGELFF.